The 5 T cell receptor beta chains presented below share a single source sample, sequenced in a study of blood T cells in healthy people across ages. A second about 7 to 11 cycle PCR used barcoded and J-beta primers. In TCRdb, the 5' RACE reads were re-called with MiXCR into one record per CDR3 protein. The table shows approximately 1.5 million distinct CDR3 sequences, with around 40% occurring only once. Sample: blood. These TCRs come from a woman aged 18 to 35 in good health.

Regarding this clonotype: One end of the junction fails to match germline, which may point to a read error. The rearrangement links TRBV4-3 to TRBJ2-3; D unresolved. This CDR3 region has 15 residues. Germline values: CDR1 LGHNA, CDR2 YSLEER. The CDR3 here is CASRQAQMSTDTQYF. In nucleotides, the CDR3 is TGCGCCAGCAGACAAGCGCAGATGAGCACAGATACGCAGTATTTT.

The chain links TRBV7-8 to TRBJ2-3; D not resolved. Germline V lookup: CDR1 SGHVS, CDR2 FQNEAQ. The V gene lost 1 base and the J gene lost 4 bases, with 12 bases spanning the gap. This CDR3 contains 15 residues. CDR3 DNA: TGTGCCAGCAGCTTAGGGGTCAACCCCCCAGATACGCAGTATTTT. Translation gives CASSLGVNPPDTQYF.

The gene calls are TRBV5-1 and TRBJ2-4; 10 nucleotides align to TRBD1. CDR1 and CDR2 from the germline V gene are SGHRS and YFSETQ. V lost 4 bases and J lost 13; bases outside the gene matches: 17. The CDR3 contains 16 residues. The CDR3 DNA sequence: TGCGCCAGCAGCGCGCGGACAGGGGGAATCTACAATGAGCAGTACTTC. Protein product: CASSARTGGIYNEQYF.

This clonotype occurred a few times. The J gene is TRBJ2-7, the V gene TRBV28; D ambiguous. The closer fit of TRBJ2-5 to the DNA end suggests the J call may be wrong. This CDR3 is 14 amino acids long. CDR1 is MDHEN, CDR2 SYDVKM, per germline. Written as DNA, the CDR3 is TGTGCCAGCAGTTTAATGCGTGTTTGGGAGACCCAGTACTTC. This codes for CASSLMRVWETQYF.

The chain uses TRBV30 and TRBJ2-1; 7 nucleotides match TRBD1. CDR3 length: 13 residues. In germline, CDR1 is GTSNPN, CDR2 SVGIG (reference sequence). The V gene end was trimmed by 7 bases and the J gene end by 6 bases; junction bases not matched to a gene: 9. Here the CDR3 DNA reads TGTGCCTCCTCGGGACAGCCAAGCAATGAGCAGTTCTTC. Residues: CASSGQPSNEQFF.